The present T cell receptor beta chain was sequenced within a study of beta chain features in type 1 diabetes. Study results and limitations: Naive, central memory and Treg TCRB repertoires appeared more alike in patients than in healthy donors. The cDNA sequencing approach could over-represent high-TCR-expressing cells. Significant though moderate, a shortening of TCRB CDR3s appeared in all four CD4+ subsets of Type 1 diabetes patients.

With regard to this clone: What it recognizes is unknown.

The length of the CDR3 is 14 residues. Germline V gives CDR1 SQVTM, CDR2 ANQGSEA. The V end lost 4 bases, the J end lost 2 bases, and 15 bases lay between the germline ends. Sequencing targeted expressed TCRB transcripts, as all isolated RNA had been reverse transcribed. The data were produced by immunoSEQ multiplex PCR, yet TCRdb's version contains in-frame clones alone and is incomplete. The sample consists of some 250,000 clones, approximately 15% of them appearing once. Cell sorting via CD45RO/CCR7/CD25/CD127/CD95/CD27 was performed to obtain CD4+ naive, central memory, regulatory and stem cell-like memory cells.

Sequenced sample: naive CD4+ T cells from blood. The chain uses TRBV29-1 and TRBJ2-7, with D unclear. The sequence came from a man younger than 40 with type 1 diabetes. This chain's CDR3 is CSVVVGGSTYEQYF. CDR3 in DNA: TGCAGCGTTGTTGTTGGTGGCAGTACCTACGAGCAGTACTTC.